The 11 T cell receptor beta chains given below trace back to one sample, sequenced in a study of blood T cell repertoires in COVID-19 (dated by TCRdb to 2019 to 2021). The library was produced with the immunoSEQ multiplex PCR assay. TCRdb carries this immuneACCESS record with in-frame sequences only. Its versions omit some clonotypes, under half of them owing to an unresolved V gene in the studies checked, with the rest unexplained. In this sample the table shows 140,000 to 150,000 clones, over 75% of which occur a single time. The top ten hold roughly 1.9% of the sample. Sequencing was done on a sample of peripheral blood. Receptors were obtained from a man between 65 and 85 years old with acute or convalescent COVID-19.

The chain is built from TRBV5-6 and TRBJ1-1, with D possibly matching TRBD1 (5 bases). CDR3 length: 15 residues. Germline V lookup: CDR1 SGHDT, CDR2 YYEEEE. V lost 3 bases to trimming and J lost 0 bases, with 12 bases between them. CDR3 bases: TGTGCCAGCAGCTCCAGACAGCGAATGAACACTGAAGCTTTCTTT. This encodes CASSSRQRMNTEAFF. Full variable domain (missing parts from reference TRBV5-6 and TRBJ1-1): DAGVTQSPTHLIKTRGQQVTLRCSPKSGHDTVSWYQQALGQGPQFIFQYYEEEERQRGNFPDRFSGHQFPNYSSELNVNALLLGDSALYLCASSSRQRMNTEAFFGQGTRLTVV.

V is TRBV10-2 and J is TRBJ2-7; D is perhaps TRBD2 (6 bases). V was clipped by 7 bases and J by 2 bases, with 15 bases between them. The CDR3 contains 14 residues. Germline lookup yields CDR1 WSHSY and CDR2 SAAADI. CDR3 sequence: CASTLSGNAYEQYF. The CDR3 DNA reads as TGCGCCAGCACCCTTAGCGGCAACGCCTACGAGCAGTACTTC.

This clone showed up just a few times. The chain uses TRBV6-5 and TRBJ2-4; no definite D call. Germline lookup yields CDR1 MNHEY and CDR2 SVGAGI. The CDR3 is 11 residues long. V was trimmed by 11 bases and J by 5 bases, leaving 10 bases between them. Here the CDR3 DNA reads TGTGCCTCCCGCCGGGAAAACATTCAGTACTTC. It yields the protein CASRRENIQYF.

The chain couples TRBV6-6 to TRBJ2-3; D is ambiguous. Trimming removed 2 bases at V and 3 bases at J, with 6 bases between. Per the germline V gene, CDR1 is MNHNY and CDR2 is SVGAGI (reference sequence). The length of the CDR3 is 13 residues. The CDR3 reads CASSYVRTDTQYF. CDR3 nucleotide sequence: TGTGCCAGCAGTTACGTGAGAACAGATACGCAGTATTTT.

The chain joins TRBV10-2 to TRBJ1-2; tentatively, D is TRBD1 (5 bases). Germline V gene lookup returns CDR1 WSHSY and CDR2 SAAADI. V lost 7 bases and J lost 4, with 13 bases in between. The length of the CDR3 is 13 residues. The CDR3 coding sequence is TGCGCCAGCACTCCTCAGGGCGGCTATGGCTACACCTTC. This translates into CASTPQGGYGYTF.

This clone was recorded only once. The chain carries TRBV19 and TRBJ1-2; 7 bases agree with TRBD1. The CDR3 is 14 residues long. Germline V gene lookup returns CDR1 LNHDA and CDR2 SQIVND (reference sequence). V shed 5 bases and J 6 bases; nucleotides not matched to a gene: 9. As DNA, the CDR3 is TGTGCCAGTAGTTTAGGACAGGCGAGAAATGGCTACACCTTC. Translating gives CASSLGQARNGYTF.

The chain employs TRBV6-5 and TRBJ1-1; D ambiguous. V gave up 10 bases and J gave up 3 bases, with 15 bases separating them. The CDR3 is 13 amino acids. CDR1 MNHEY and CDR2 SVGAGI come from the germline V gene. The CDR3 sequence: CATTVEGDTEAFF. CDR3 DNA sequence: TGTGCCACCACCGTCGAGGGAGACACTGAAGCTTTCTTT.

This clone was observed once. V and J are TRBV3-1 (or the pseudogene TRBV3-2) and TRBJ2-2; weak D call: TRBD1 (5 bases). Trimming cost V 0 bases and J 9 bases, with 17 bases left between them. The CDR3 extends over 16 amino acids. Looked up from germline, CDR1 is LGHDT and CDR2 is YNNKEL (reference sequence). CDR3 in amino acids: CASSQDRAPWARELFF. CDR3 nucleotides: TGTGCCAGCAGCCAAGACAGGGCCCCTTGGGCCCGGGAGCTGTTTTTT.

The chain joins TRBV28 to TRBJ2-7, with D maybe TRBD1 (6 bases). This CDR3 spans 13 amino acids. Trimming took off 5 bases at V and 0 bases at J, with 8 bases between the two ends. Germline V gene data show CDR1 as MDHEN and CDR2 as SYDVKM. DNA of the CDR3: TGTGCCAGCAGTGGGACACCCTCCTACGAGCAGTACTTC. This encodes CASSGTPSYEQYF. Full variable domain (remainder filled in from reference TRBV28 and TRBJ2-7): DVKVTQSSRYLVKRTGEKVFLECVQDMDHENMFWYRQDPGLGLRLIYFSYDVKMKEKGDIPEGYSVSREKKERFSLILESASTNQTSMYLCASSGTPSYEQYFGPGTRLTVT.

The V and J genes are TRBV30 and TRBJ2-1, with D maybe TRBD2 (6 bases). Looked up from germline, CDR1 is GTSNPN and CDR2 is SVGIG (reference sequence). The CDR3 covers 12 residues. V was clipped by 4 bases and J by 7 bases, with 11 bases between them. Here the CDR3 reads CAWTGSGNEQFF. DNA of the CDR3: TGTGCCTGGACCGGGAGTGGGAATGAGCAGTTCTTC.

The J gene is TRBJ1-2, the V gene TRBV7-9; TRBD1 aligns across 7 bases. J was trimmed by 4 bases and V by 2 bases; bases with no gene match: 1. Germline CDR1 is SEHNR and CDR2 is FQNEAQ (reference sequence). The CDR3 length is 13 residues. CDR3 sequence (DNA): TGTGCCAGCAGCTTACAGGGGGTCTATGGCTACACCTTC. Translation gives CASSLQGVYGYTF.